This T cell receptor beta chain was profiled in a study of blood T cells in healthy people across ages. Study observations and caveats: Greater diversity and more naive CD4+ cells were seen in long-lived donors than in aged donors. The fall in TCR beta diversity per million T cells was roughly linear with age. The study regarded diversity estimates from one million T cells as underestimates.

The germline gives CDR1 LGHNA, CDR2 YNFKEQ. The CDR3 runs to 14 residues. The use of a sample-barcoded 5' primer and a J-beta primer mix characterized a second PCR of roughly 6 to 11 cycles. TCRdb processed the 5' RACE reads anew with MiXCR; each CDR3 protein has one entry. The table includes 790,000 or so distinct CDR3 sequences, just over 55% detected once. Caucasian, healthy and from Russia, the donors were aged between roughly 6 and 100. For this clonotype: The antigen remains unidentified.

The clonotype comes from a man aged 35 to 55 in good health. The rearrangement uses TRBV4-2 and TRBJ2-5; D perhaps matches TRBD2 (5 bases). The J call is doubtful: the DNA matches TRBJ2-7 better. What was sequenced was blood. As DNA, the CDR3 is TGTGCCAGCAGCCAAGACTCTAGCCGAGGCGAGCAGTACTTC. It yields the protein CASSQDSSRGEQYF.